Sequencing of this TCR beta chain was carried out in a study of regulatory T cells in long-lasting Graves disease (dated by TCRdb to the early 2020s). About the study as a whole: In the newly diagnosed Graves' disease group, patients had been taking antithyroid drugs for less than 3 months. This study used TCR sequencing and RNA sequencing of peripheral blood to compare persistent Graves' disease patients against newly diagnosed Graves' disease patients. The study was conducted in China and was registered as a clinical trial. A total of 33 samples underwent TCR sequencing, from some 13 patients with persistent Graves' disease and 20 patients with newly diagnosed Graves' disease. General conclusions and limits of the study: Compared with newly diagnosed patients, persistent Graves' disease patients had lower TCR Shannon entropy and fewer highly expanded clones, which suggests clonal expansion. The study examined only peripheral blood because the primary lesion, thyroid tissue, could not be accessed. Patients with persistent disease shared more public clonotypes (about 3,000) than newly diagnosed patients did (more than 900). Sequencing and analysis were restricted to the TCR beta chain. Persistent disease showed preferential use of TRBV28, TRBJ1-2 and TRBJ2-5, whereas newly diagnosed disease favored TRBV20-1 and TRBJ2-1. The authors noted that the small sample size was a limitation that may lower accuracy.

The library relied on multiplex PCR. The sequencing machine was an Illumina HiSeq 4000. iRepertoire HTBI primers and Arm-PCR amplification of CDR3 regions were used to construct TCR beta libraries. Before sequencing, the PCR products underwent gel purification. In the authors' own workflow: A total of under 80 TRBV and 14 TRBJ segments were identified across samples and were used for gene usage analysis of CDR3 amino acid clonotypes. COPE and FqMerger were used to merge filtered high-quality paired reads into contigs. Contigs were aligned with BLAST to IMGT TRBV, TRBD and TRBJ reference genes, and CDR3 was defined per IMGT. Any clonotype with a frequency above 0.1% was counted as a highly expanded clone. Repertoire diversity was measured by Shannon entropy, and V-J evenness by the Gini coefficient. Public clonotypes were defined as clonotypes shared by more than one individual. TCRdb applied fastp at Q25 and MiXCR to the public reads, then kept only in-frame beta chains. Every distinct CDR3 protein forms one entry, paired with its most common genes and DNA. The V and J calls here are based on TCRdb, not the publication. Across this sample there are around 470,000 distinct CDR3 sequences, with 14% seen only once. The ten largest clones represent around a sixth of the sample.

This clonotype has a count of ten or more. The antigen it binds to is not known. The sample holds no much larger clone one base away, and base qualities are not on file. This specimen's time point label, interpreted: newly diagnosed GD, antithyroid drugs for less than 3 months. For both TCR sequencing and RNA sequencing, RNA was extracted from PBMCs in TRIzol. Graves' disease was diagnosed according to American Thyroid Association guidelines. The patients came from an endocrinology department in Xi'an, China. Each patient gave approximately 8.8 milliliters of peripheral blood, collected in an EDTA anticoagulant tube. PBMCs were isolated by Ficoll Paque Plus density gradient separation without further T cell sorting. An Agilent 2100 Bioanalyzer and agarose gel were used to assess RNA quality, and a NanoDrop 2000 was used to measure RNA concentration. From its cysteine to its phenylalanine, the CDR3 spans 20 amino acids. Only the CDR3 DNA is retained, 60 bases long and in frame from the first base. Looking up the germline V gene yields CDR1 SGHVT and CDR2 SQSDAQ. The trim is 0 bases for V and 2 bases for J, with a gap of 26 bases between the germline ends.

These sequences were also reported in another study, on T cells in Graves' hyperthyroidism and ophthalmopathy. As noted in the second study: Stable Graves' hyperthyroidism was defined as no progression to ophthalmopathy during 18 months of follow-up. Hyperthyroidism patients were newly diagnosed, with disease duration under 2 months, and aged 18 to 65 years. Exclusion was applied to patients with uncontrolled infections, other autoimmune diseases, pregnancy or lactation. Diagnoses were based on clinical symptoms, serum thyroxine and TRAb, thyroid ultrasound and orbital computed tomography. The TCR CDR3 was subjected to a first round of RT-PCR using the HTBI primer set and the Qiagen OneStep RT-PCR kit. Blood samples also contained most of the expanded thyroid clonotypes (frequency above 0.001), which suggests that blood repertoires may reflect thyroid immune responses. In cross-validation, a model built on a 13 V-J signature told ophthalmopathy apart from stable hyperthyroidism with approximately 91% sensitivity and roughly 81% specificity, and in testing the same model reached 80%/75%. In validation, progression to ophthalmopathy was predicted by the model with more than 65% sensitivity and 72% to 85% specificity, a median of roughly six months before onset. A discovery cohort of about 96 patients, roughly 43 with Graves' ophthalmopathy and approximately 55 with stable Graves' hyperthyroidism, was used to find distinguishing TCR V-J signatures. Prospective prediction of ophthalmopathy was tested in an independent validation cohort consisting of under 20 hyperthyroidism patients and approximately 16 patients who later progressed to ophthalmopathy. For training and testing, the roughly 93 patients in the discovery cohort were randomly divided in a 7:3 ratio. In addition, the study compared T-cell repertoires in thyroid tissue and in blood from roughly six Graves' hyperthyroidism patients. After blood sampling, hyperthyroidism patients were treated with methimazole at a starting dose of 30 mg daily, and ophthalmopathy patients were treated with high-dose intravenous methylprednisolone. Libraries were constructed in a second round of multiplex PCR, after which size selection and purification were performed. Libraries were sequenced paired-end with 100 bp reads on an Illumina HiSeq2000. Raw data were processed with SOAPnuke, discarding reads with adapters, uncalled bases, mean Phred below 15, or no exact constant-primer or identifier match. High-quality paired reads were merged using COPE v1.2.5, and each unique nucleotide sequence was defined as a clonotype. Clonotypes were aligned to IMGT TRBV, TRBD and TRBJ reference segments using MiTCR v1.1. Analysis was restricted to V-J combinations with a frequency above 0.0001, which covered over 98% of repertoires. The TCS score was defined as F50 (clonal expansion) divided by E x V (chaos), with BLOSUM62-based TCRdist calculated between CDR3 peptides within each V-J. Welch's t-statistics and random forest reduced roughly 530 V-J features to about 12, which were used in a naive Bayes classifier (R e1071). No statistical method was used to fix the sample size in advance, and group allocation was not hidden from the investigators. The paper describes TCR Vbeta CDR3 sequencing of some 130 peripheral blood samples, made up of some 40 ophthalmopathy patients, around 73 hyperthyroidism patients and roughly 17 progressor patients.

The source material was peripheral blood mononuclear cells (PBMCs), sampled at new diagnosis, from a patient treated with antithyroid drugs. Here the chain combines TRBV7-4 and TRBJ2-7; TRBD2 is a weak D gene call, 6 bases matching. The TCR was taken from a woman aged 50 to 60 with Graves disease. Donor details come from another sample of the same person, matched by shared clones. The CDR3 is CASSLAYALEPGLITYEQYF. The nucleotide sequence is TGTGCCAGCAGCTTAGCGTACGCGCTGGAACCGGGACTTATAACCTACGAGCAGTACTTC.